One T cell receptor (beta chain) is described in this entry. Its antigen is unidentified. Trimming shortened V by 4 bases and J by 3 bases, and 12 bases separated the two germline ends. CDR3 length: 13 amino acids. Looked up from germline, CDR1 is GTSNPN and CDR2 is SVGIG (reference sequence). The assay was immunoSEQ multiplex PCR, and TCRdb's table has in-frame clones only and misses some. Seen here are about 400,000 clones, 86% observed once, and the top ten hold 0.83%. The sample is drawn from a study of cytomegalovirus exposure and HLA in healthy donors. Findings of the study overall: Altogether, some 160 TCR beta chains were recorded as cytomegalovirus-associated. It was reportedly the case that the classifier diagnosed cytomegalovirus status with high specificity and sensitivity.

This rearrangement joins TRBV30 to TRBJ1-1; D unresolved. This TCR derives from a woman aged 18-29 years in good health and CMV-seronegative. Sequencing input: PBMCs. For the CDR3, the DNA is TGTGCCTGGAAGATTTGGGGAGACACTGAAGCTTTCTTT. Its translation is CAWKIWGDTEAFF.